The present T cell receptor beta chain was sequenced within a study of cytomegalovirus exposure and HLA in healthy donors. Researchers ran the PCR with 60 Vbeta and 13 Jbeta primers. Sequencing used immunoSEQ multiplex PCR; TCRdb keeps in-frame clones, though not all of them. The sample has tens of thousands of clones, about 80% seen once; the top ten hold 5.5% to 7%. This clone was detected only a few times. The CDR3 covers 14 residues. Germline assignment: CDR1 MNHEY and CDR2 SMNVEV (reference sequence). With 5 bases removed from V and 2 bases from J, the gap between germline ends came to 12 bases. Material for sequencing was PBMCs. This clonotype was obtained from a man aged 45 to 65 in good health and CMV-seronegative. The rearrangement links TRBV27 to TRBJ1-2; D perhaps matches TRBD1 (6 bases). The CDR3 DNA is TGTGCCAGCAGTCCCTGGGACACCAACTATGGCTACACCTTC. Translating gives CASSPWDTNYGYTF.